Each of the 20 T cell receptor beta chains below was sequenced from the same sample in a study of identifying expanded T cells in peripheral blood. Produced via immunoSEQ multiplex PCR; TCRdb's table is partial and in-frame only. The table lists more than 50,000 clones, over 80% of them singletons. Sequencing was done on a sample of blood. These receptors came from a person aged 18 to 75 in good health.

This chain connects TRBV10-3 to TRBJ2-5; the match to TRBD2 covers 9 bases. The CDR3 is 17 residues long. V lost 0 bases to trimming and J lost 2 bases; unmatched junction nucleotides: 7. CDR1 ENHRY and CDR2 SYGVKD come from the germline V gene. CDR3 sequence reads: CAISESSGGMGQETQYF. The CDR3 DNA reads TGTGCCATCAGTGAGTCAAGCGGGGGGATGGGGCAAGAGACCCAGTACTTC.

V and J are TRBV30 and TRBJ1-2, with 9 bases aligning to TRBD1. CDR1 is GTSNPN, CDR2 SVGIG, per germline (reference sequence). This CDR3 comprises 16 residues. Germline trimming cut 8 bases from V and 1 base from J; bases unmatched to any gene: 14. Here the CDR3 DNA reads TGTGCCCTCGGCCCGGGACAGGGAGGGTTTAACTATGGCTACACCTTC. It encodes CALGPGQGGFNYGYTF.

The rearrangement links TRBV2 to TRBJ1-2, with D possibly TRBD1 on 5 matching bases. The germline V gene encodes CDR1 SNHLY and CDR2 FYNNEI. The CDR3 covers 13 residues. The V end was cut by 6 bases, the J end by 4 bases, with 12 bases between. CDR3 amino acids: CASRRAGPYGYTF. In DNA form, the CDR3 reads TGTGCCAGCAGGAGGGCAGGGCCCTATGGCTACACCTTC.

This clone was detected only once. The chain combines TRBV10-2 with TRBJ1-1; the D is unclear. The V gene's germline CDR1 is WSHSY and CDR2 SAAADI. This CDR3 spans 13 amino acids. V lost 3 bases to trimming and J lost 2 bases, with 7 bases between them. CDR3 amino acids: CASSDGGNTEAFF. The CDR3 DNA is TGCGCCAGCAGTGATGGCGGTAACACTGAAGCTTTCTTT.

V and J are TRBV6-5 and TRBJ2-7; no clear D gene. This CDR3 region has 14 residues. Germline assignment: CDR1 MNHEY and CDR2 SVGAGI. V was cut by 6 bases and J by 0 bases, with 12 bases left in between. Here the CDR3 DNA reads TGTGCCAGCAGCACAAATCTCGGCTCCTACGAGCAGTACTTC. Residues: CASSTNLGSYEQYF.

There are a few counts of this clone. The chain is built from TRBV19 and TRBJ1-5, with 8 bases aligning to TRBD1. In germline, CDR1 is LNHDA, CDR2 SQIVND (reference sequence). The V and J ends lost 6 bases and 1 base, in that order; junction bases with no gene match: 8. The CDR3 covers 16 residues. Here the CDR3 reads CASRPQGEGSNQPQHF. Here the CDR3 DNA reads TGTGCCAGTAGGCCACAGGGGGAGGGCAGCAATCAGCCCCAGCATTTT. Supplemented by reference TRBV19 and TRBJ1-5, the full variable domain reads DGGITQSPKYLFRKEGQNVTLSCEQNLNHDAMYWYRQDPGQGLRLIYYSQIVNDFQKGDIAEGYSVSREKKESFPLTVTSAQKNPTAFYLCASRPQGEGSNQPQHFGDGTRLSIL.

The chain recombines TRBV21-1 with TRBJ2-1; TRBD2, as called in the table, went unchecked against the DNA. TRBV21-1 is recorded as a pseudogene. This CDR3 contains 18 residues. The CDR3 sequence: CASSRWTSGAWIYNEQFF. For the CDR3, the DNA is TGTGCCAGCAGCCGCTGGACTAGCGGGGCTTGGATTTACAATGAGCAGTTCTTC.

The rearrangement joins TRBV10-2 to TRBJ2-3; the D is unclear. The V gene lost 6 bases and the J gene lost 4 bases, with 8 bases spanning the gap. This CDR3 is built from 12 residues. Germline V lookup: CDR1 WSHSY, CDR2 SAAADI. CDR3 protein: CASSLGSDTQYF. DNA of the CDR3: TGCGCCAGCAGCTTGGGCTCAGATACGCAGTATTTT.

This chain uses TRBV12-5 with TRBJ2-1; 8 nucleotides align to TRBD2. CDR3 size: 15 residues. The J segment lost 10 bases and the V segment lost 2 bases, leaving 10 bases of the junction unmatched. Germline values: CDR1 LGHNT, CDR2 FRNRAP. CDR3 sequence reads: CASGLSGTRVSEQFF. As DNA, the CDR3 is TGTGCTAGTGGTTTGTCCGGGACTAGGGTATCGGAGCAGTTCTTC.

The chain combines TRBV15 with TRBJ1-1; 7 nucleotides match TRBD1. The CDR3 extends over 14 amino acids. J gave up 0 bases and V 5 bases, and 3 bases lay outside the gene matches. The germline V gene has CDR1 LNHNV and CDR2 YYDKDF (reference sequence). The CDR3 sequence: CATSAGQMNTEAFF. CDR3 nucleotide sequence: TGTGCCACCAGCGCGGGACAGATGAACACTGAAGCTTTCTTT.

The chain carries TRBV6-1 and TRBJ1-2; D unclear. The length of the CDR3 is 13 residues. The V and J ends lost 3 bases and 3 bases respectively, with 8 bases between them. CDR1 is MNHNS, CDR2 SASEGT, per germline. CDR3 DNA sequence: TGTGCCAGCAGTGAGACCGGGGACTATGGCTACACCTTC. Amino acids: CASSETGDYGYTF.

The chain links TRBV4-1 to TRBJ1-2; 7 nucleotides align to TRBD1. The length of the CDR3 is 16 residues. V shed 4 bases, J shed 7 bases, and the junction held 15 bases outside the gene matches. The germline CDR1 and CDR2 sequences are MGHRA and YSYEKL. CDR3 bases: TGCGCCAGCAGCCCCACCAACACAGGGGCATTCGGTGGCTACACCTTC. It translates to CASSPTNTGAFGGYTF.

CDR3 DNA: TGTGCCAGCAGTAACGACAGGGAGTCGTTCTATGGCTACACCTTC. Its translation: CASSNDRESFYGYTF. The chain combines TRBV7-9 with TRBJ1-2; 7 bases line up with TRBD1. This CDR3 is built from 15 residues. Germline V lookup: CDR1 SEHNR, CDR2 FQNEAQ (reference sequence). The J segment lost 4 bases and the V segment lost 6 bases, leaving 11 bases of the junction unmatched. The complete variable domain, with remaining parts taken from reference TRBV7-9 and TRBJ1-2, reads DTGVSQNPRHKITKRGQNVTFRCDPISEHNRLYWYRQTLGQGPEFLTYFQNEAQLEKSRLLSDRFSAERPKGSFSTLEIQRTEQGDSAMYLCASSNDRESFYGYTFGSGTRLTVV.

The J gene is TRBJ2-3, the V gene TRBV15; TRBD2 matches at 8 bases. V was pared by 7 bases and J by 5 bases, with 11 bases of the junction left unmatched. The germline CDR1 and CDR2 sequences are LNHNV and YYDKDF (reference sequence). The CDR3 is 15 residues long. This chain's CDR3 is CATMMLRGVGDTQYF. The DNA for the CDR3 is TGTGCCACCATGATGTTGCGGGGGGTGGGAGATACGCAGTATTTT. Looking up the rest from reference TRBV15 and TRBJ2-3 gives the full variable domain: DAMVIQNPRYQVTQFGKPVTLSCSQTLNHNVMYWYQQKSSQAPKLLFHYYDKDFNNEADTPDNFQSRRPNTSFCFLDIRSPGLGDTAMYLCATMMLRGVGDTQYFGPGTRLTVL.

This clone was observed a handful of times. V and J are TRBV7-9 and TRBJ2-7, with a tentative D call TRBD2 (5 bases). CDR1 is SEHNR, CDR2 FQNEAQ, per germline (reference sequence). The CDR3 spans 15 residues. V lost 5 bases and J 0 bases, leaving 14 bases between the germline ends. CDR3 in DNA: TGTGCCAGCAGCCCCTTTCCGGGAAGCTCCTACGAGCAGTACTTC. This encodes CASSPFPGSSYEQYF.

The rearrangement joins TRBV12-5 to TRBJ2-1, with 14 bases aligning to TRBD2. This CDR3 region has 20 residues. V gave up 7 bases and J gave up 5 bases; unmatched junction bases: 19. CDR1 LGHNT and CDR2 FRNRAP come from the germline V gene. CDR3 residues: CASAFHISGTSGSWDNEQFF. The CDR3, as DNA: TGTGCTAGTGCCTTCCATATCTCCGGGACTAGCGGGAGTTGGGACAATGAGCAGTTCTTC.

This clone appeared a few times. The CDR3 nucleotides read TGTGCCAGCAGTGGACAGATCTACAATGAGCAGTTCTTC. Translated: CASSGQIYNEQFF. V usage is TRBV2 and J usage is TRBJ2-1, with D possibly TRBD1 on 5 matching bases. The germline V and J ends were trimmed by 4 bases and 3 bases, with 7 bases remaining between them. This CDR3 has 13 residues. The germline V gene has CDR1 SNHLY and CDR2 FYNNEI.

The chain carries TRBV7-6 and TRBJ2-3, with no clear D. The CDR3 is made up of 16 amino acids. Germline assignment: CDR1 SGHVS and CDR2 FNYEAQ. The ends were cut back, 5 bases at V and 2 bases at J, with 17 bases in the middle. CDR3 nucleotide sequence: TGTGCCAGCAGCCCGCTTACAGCAGGAATCACAGATACGCAGTATTTT. Translated: CASSPLTAGITDTQYF.

This clone was seen a single time. V and J are TRBV29-1 and TRBJ1-2; 12 bases agree with TRBD1. The junction had 7 bases not matched to a gene; V was cut back by 6 bases and J by 8 bases. The CDR3 contains 13 residues. Germline CDR1 reads SQVTM; CDR2 reads ANQGSEA. The CDR3 loop is CSVSGQGADGYTF. The CDR3 DNA reads TGCAGCGTCTCGGGACAGGGGGCCGACGGCTACACCTTC.

This chain joins TRBV4-3 and TRBJ1-4; TRBD1 matches 9 bases. With 1 base clipped from V and 8 bases from J, the junction kept 5 bases outside the gene matches. The CDR3 has 15 residues. CDR1 and CDR2 (germline): LGHNA, YSLEER. For the CDR3, the DNA is TGCGCCAGCAGCCAAGGGGACAGGGTGGGCGAAAAACTGTTTTTT. Residues: CASSQGDRVGEKLFF.